This TCR beta chain was captured by sequencing in a study of cytomegalovirus exposure and HLA in healthy donors. Findings of the study overall: Most TCR sequences showed up rarely, but some public TCRs showed up in many donors. It was confirmed in vitro that a few of the CMV-associated chains were specific for CMV antigens. The listing of 160 or so TCR beta chains classed them as cytomegalovirus-associated.

Libraries were prepared by immunoSEQ multiplex PCR; TCRdb keeps only in-frame clonotypes and omits some of them. The profile shows a few hundred thousand clones, approximately 83% of them singletons. V was trimmed by 5 bases and J by 10 bases, leaving 15 bases between them. Per germline, CDR1 SGHTA and CDR2 FQGTGA. The CDR3 loop spans 13 amino acids. Note on this clone: Its matching antigen is unknown.

Specimen: PBMCs. V and J are TRBV7-3 and TRBJ2-1, with D perhaps TRBD1 (7 bases). This TCR derives from a woman under 30 in good health and CMV-seronegative. The CDR3 protein is CASSPEGADEQFF. The CDR3 DNA is TGTGCCAGCAGCCCGGAGGGGGCCGACGAGCAGTTCTTC.